This T cell receptor beta chain was documented in a study of T cell changes during pregnancy in multiple sclerosis. Measured with immunoSEQ multiplex PCR; TCRdb has only the in-frame clones, and not every one. The repertoire consists of about 57,000 clones, with around 93% occurring once and the leading ten covering around 3.5%. J lost 3 bases, V lost 5 bases, and 10 bases had no gene match. Germline CDR1 reads SGHVS; CDR2 reads FQNEAQ. There are 17 residues in the CDR3. Specimen: peripheral blood, collected after pregnancy. V and J are TRBV7-8 and TRBJ2-3; 11 bases line up with TRBD1. The sequence was obtained from a female donor in good health, enrolled as a control in a pregnancy study. The CDR3 region has the DNA TGTGCCAGCAGCCCTCGCCCAGGGACAGGGGGGACAGATACGCAGTATTTT. This codes for CASSPRPGTGGTDTQYF.